The table lists the clone carrying this T cell receptor beta chain with many counts. The sample comes from a study of identical twins' blood T cells. As for the study in general: About six alpha and about 6 beta libraries together yielded 50 million to 65 million reads.

The three twin pairs were reared together, likely meeting the same infections. Libraries were made from RNA as TCR cDNA, using a modified protocol. TCRdb called the 5' RACE reads again in MiXCR, with one record for every CDR3 protein. The sample has fewer than 450,000 distinct CDR3 sequences; roughly 30% are singletons. V was pared by 6 bases and J by 5 bases, with 14 bases between. CDR1 DFQATT and CDR2 SNEGSKA come from the germline V gene (reference sequence). The CDR3 covers 13 residues. The TCR sequence derives from a woman between 18 and 49 years old in good health. Sequenced input: PBMCs. This chain uses TRBV20-1 with TRBJ1-5, with D possibly being TRBD1 (5 bases). Here the CDR3 DNA reads TGCAGTGCCGGGGGGAAAGGGGATCAGCCCCAGCATTTT. This encodes CSAGGKGDQPQHF.